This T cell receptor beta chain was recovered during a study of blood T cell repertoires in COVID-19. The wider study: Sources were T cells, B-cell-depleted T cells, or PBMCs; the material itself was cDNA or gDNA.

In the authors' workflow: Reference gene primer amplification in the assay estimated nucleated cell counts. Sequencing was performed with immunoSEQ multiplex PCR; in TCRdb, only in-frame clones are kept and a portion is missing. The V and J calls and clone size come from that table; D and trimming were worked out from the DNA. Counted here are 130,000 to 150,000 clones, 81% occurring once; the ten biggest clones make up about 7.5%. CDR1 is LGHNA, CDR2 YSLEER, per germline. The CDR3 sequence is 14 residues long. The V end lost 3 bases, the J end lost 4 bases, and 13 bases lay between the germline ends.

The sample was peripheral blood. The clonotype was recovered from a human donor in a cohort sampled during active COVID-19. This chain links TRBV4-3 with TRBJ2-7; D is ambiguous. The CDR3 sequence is CASSQRLWSYEQYF. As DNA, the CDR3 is TGCGCCAGCAGCCAGAGGCTGTGGTCATACGAGCAGTACTTC.